The present T cell receptor beta chain was sequenced within a study of blood T cell repertoires in COVID-19. For the study at large: Spain, Italy and the United States supplied samples that represented acute and convalescent COVID-19. The cDNA or gDNA used as material had been derived from T cells, B-cell-depleted T cells, or PBMCs.

The CDR3 totals 10 residues. It was during active infection that Seattle patients were enrolled and then longitudinally followed. In the authors' workflow: Estimation of nucleated cell counts was performed using reference gene primer amplification. The protocol was immunoSEQ multiplex PCR, while the TCRdb copy is restricted to in-frame clones and leaves out a portion. That table gives V, J and clone size, and the DNA gave D and trimming. The repertoire holds about 300,000 clones, with about nine tenths as singletons. On this clone itself: Relative to the germline gene, one junction end is altered; a read error may explain this.

This chain uses TRBV12-3 or TRBV12-4 with TRBJ2-7; D unresolved. The specimen sequenced was peripheral blood. This TCR came from a woman aged 50 to 65 with COVID-19, enrolled during active disease. CDR3 protein: CASSLELVVF. CDR3 bases: TGTGCCAGCAGTTTAGAACTGGTGGTATTC.